The 27 T cell receptor beta chains below come from one sample, sequenced in a study of molecular identifiers for immune sequencing clone quantification. TCRdb re-derived calls from the PCR reads in MiXCR, one entry per CDR3 protein. This table holds under 600,000 distinct CDR3 sequences, around 23% found once. Sequencing input: naive CD8+ T cells from blood, with Jurkat cell RNA spiked in. Subset specified: FACS-sorted CD8+CD4-CCR7+CD45RA+ naive T cells. The receptors stem from a human donor in good health. Some libraries in this study had Jurkat cell RNA spiked in.

Ten or more counts support this clonotype. The chain has TRBV7-6 and TRBJ2-7; TRBD1 aligns across 7 bases. Germline CDR1 and CDR2: SGHVS and FNYEAQ. CDR3 length: 14 amino acids. V lost 4 bases, J lost 5 bases, and 8 bases stayed unmatched. The CDR3 DNA is TGTGCCAGCAGCTCCGGACAGGACCGTGACGAGCAGTACTTC. As protein: CASSSGQDRDEQYF.

In its sample, this clonotype was seen many times. The V gene is TRBV7-2, the J gene TRBJ2-1; perhaps TRBD2 as D (5 bases). Trimming stripped 2 bases from V and 6 bases from J, with 11 bases between. CDR1 SGHTA and CDR2 FQGNSA come from the germline V gene. The CDR3 is made up of 14 amino acids. DNA of the CDR3: TGTGCCAGCAGCTTAAGCGGCTCTTTCAATGAGCAGTTCTTC. Residues: CASSLSGSFNEQFF.

V is TRBV6-6 and J is TRBJ1-6; tentative D call: TRBD1 (5 bases). This CDR3 has 17 residues. With 2 bases removed from V and 0 bases from J, the gap between germline ends came to 11 bases. CDR1 and CDR2 from the germline V gene are MNHNY and SVGAGI (reference sequence). This CDR3 reads CASSYLRQGSYNSPLHF. In DNA form, the CDR3 reads TGTGCCAGCAGTTACCTCCGGCAGGGCTCCTATAATTCACCCCTCCACTTT.

This clonotype came up many times. J is TRBJ2-2 and V is TRBV24-1, with unresolved D. From germline, CDR1 is KGHDR and CDR2 SFDVKD. The V gene lost 4 bases and the J gene lost 4 bases, with 3 bases spanning the gap. The CDR3 has 12 residues. Here the CDR3 reads CATSDPTGELFF. CDR3 nucleotides: TGTGCCACCAGTGACCCCACCGGGGAGCTGTTTTTT.

The chain recombines TRBV19 with TRBJ2-2; the match to TRBD1 covers 9 bases. There are 15 residues in the CDR3. Germline V gives CDR1 LNHDA, CDR2 SQIVND (reference sequence). Trimming removed 6 bases from V and 4 bases from J; junction bases left unmatched: 6. The CDR3 loop reads CASSTGGRGTGELFF. The CDR3 DNA follows: TGTGCCAGTAGCACAGGGGGCAGAGGCACCGGGGAGCTGTTTTTT.

This clonotype appeared many times. The V gene is TRBV6-5, the J gene TRBJ2-1; TRBD2 matches at 13 bases. In germline, CDR1 is MNHEY, CDR2 SVGAGI. CDR3 length: 15 residues. Trimming cost V 6 bases and J 6 bases; bases outside gene matches: 5. The CDR3 loop is CASSAWTSGSNEQFF. CDR3 coding DNA: TGTGCCAGCAGCGCATGGACTAGCGGGAGCAATGAGCAGTTCTTC.

A few counts support this clonotype. Here the CDR3 DNA reads TGTGCCAGCAGTTCCCCGGAGAGGGACTACGAGCAGTACTTC. Amino acid sequence: CASSSPERDYEQYF. The gene calls are TRBV27 and TRBJ2-7; D perhaps matches TRBD2 (5 bases). The CDR3 length is 14 residues. Germline V gene data show CDR1 as MNHEY and CDR2 as SMNVEV (reference sequence). The V gene lost 4 bases and the J gene lost 3 bases, with 13 bases spanning the gap.

A few counts support this clonotype. The V and J genes are TRBV27 and TRBJ1-1; perhaps TRBD1 as D (5 bases). Deletions cut 5 bases from V and 1 base from J, with 17 bases between. CDR1 and CDR2 from the germline V gene are MNHEY and SMNVEV (reference sequence). The CDR3 totals 16 residues. This CDR3 is CASSIEMSGQNTEAFF. CDR3 bases: TGTGCCAGCAGTATAGAGATGTCGGGGCAGAACACTGAAGCTTTCTTT.

The chain links TRBV4-1 to TRBJ1-2, with TRBD1 matching over 7 bases. Germline V gives CDR1 MGHRA, CDR2 YSYEKL. The CDR3 is 15 residues long. The V segment lost 1 base and the J segment 3 bases; nucleotides outside the gene matches: 5. In DNA, the CDR3 is TGCGCCAGCAGCCAAGTGGCCCAGGGGGACTATGGCTACACCTTC. This translates into CASSQVAQGDYGYTF.

This clonotype showed up many times. The V gene is TRBV4-3, the J gene TRBJ2-7; D gene ambiguous. The CDR3 is 15 amino acids. V gave up 1 base and J gave up 0 bases, with 10 bases separating them. Per the germline V gene, CDR1 is LGHNA and CDR2 is YSLEER. CDR3 amino acids: CASSQVQESSYEQYF. DNA of the CDR3: TGCGCCAGCAGCCAAGTCCAGGAGAGCTCCTACGAGCAGTACTTC.

Note on this clonotype: Just one base apart from a much larger clone, this may be a read error. This rearrangement joins TRBV7-9 to TRBJ2-7; TRBD2 aligns across 7 bases. The ends lost 5 bases at V and 2 bases at J; junction bases unmatched: 15. Germline loops: CDR1 SEHNR, CDR2 FQNEAQ (reference sequence). This CDR3 comprises 17 residues. CDR3 DNA: TGTGCCAGCAGCGCACGCCCTATGGCGGGAGCGACCTACGAGCAGTACTTC. Translating gives CASSARPMAGATYEQYF.

The rearrangement joins TRBV2 to TRBJ2-3; D perhaps matches TRBD1 (6 bases). The V and J ends lost 10 bases and 2 bases respectively, with 19 bases between them. CDR1 is SNHLY and CDR2 is FYNNEI in the germline V gene. This CDR3 region has 15 residues. The CDR3 loop reads CATAPIGGSTDTQYF. The CDR3 nucleotides are TGTGCCACCGCGCCTATAGGGGGATCCACAGATACGCAGTATTTT. Variable domain in full (rest from reference TRBV2 and TRBJ2-3): EPEVTQTPSHQVTQMGQEVILRCVPISNHLYFYWYRQILGQKVEFLVSFYNNEISEKSEIFDDQFSVERPDGSNFTLKIRSTKLEDSAMYFCATAPIGGSTDTQYFGPGTRLTVL.

This clonotype was detected a few times. V and J are TRBV7-2 and TRBJ2-2; D is possibly TRBD2 (5 bases). V was shortened by 1 base and J by 1 base, with 16 bases between the two germline ends. The length of the CDR3 is 18 residues. Germline CDR1 and CDR2: SGHTA and FQGNSA. The CDR3 here is CASSLEFLAELNTGELFF. CDR3 sequence (DNA): TGTGCCAGCAGCTTAGAGTTCCTAGCTGAACTGAACACCGGGGAGCTGTTTTTT.

For this clonotype: Because the CDR3 is missing its conserved closing phenylalanine or tryptophan, this is likely a read error. The J gene is TRBJ1-4, the V gene TRBV4-3; 7 positions agree with TRBD1. In germline, CDR1 is LGHNA, CDR2 YSLEER. The ends lost 8 bases at V and 0 bases at J; junction bases unmatched: 9. CDR3 length: 16 amino acids. CDR3 in DNA: TGCGCCAGCTTCCCAACAACAGGGGCAACTAATGAAAAACTGTTTTCT. This sequence encodes CASFPTTGATNEKLFS.

This clonotype was seen a few times. This sequence joins TRBV6-2 or TRBV6-3 and TRBJ2-7; TRBD2 matches 14 bases. J lost 4 bases, V lost 6 bases, and 11 bases had no gene match. Germline-derived CDR1 and CDR2 are MNHEY and SVGEGT. This CDR3 has 17 amino acids. DNA of the CDR3: TGTGCCAGCAGCAAGCCCGGGACTAGCGGGAGTTTATACGAGCAGTACTTC. Its translation is CASSKPGTSGSLYEQYF.

This clonotype occurred a few times. The CDR3 DNA reads as TGTGCCAGCAGCATCGACAGGGATCAGGCTTTCTTT. Translating it yields CASSIDRDQAFF. This chain links TRBV13 with TRBJ1-1; 7 positions agree with TRBD1. The length of the CDR3 is 12 residues. The J segment lost 11 bases and the V segment lost 5 bases, leaving 8 bases of the junction unmatched. In germline, CDR1 is PRHDT, CDR2 FYEKMQ (reference sequence).

This clonotype occurred a few times. The chain has TRBV5-1 and TRBJ2-1; D possibly corresponds to TRBD2 (6 bases). The CDR3 sequence is 16 residues long. V dropped 5 bases and J dropped 2 bases, with 17 bases sitting between them. Germline CDR1 is SGHRS and CDR2 is YFSETQ. CDR3 coding DNA: TGCGCCAGCAGTCCTTGGGTAGCGGCGACCTACAATGAGCAGTTCTTC. Its translation is CASSPWVAATYNEQFF.

Comments on this clonotype: This could be a read error, since a much larger clone is one nucleotide away. The rearrangement joins TRBV20-1 to TRBJ2-7; TRBD1 matches 7 bases. V dropped 0 bases and J dropped 6; count of bases not matched to a gene: 14. The CDR3 covers 16 residues. CDR1 DFQATT and CDR2 SNEGSKA come from the germline V gene (reference sequence). DNA of the CDR3: TGCAGTGCTAGAGACCTACAGGGGTCCCCGCACTGCGAGCAGTACTTC. Its translation: CSARDLQGSPHCEQYF.

In this sample, this clonotype turned up a few times. V usage is TRBV5-5 and J usage is TRBJ2-3, with TRBD2 matching over 9 bases. Germline V lookup: CDR1 SGHKS, CDR2 YYEKEE (reference sequence). CDR3 length: 15 residues. V was pared by 3 bases and J by 4 bases, with 6 bases of the junction left unmatched. In DNA form, the CDR3 reads TGTGCCAGCAGCTCGCCGGGACTAGCCCCAGATACGCAGTATTTT. It encodes CASSSPGLAPDTQYF.

This clonotype was seen at least ten times. The V and J genes are TRBV4-3 and TRBJ1-1; D gene ambiguous. CDR1 LGHNA and CDR2 YSLEER come from the germline V gene. The CDR3 loop spans 15 amino acids. V lost 1 base and J lost 0, with 9 bases in between. In DNA, the CDR3 is TGCGCCAGCAGCCAAGGACGGTTCATGAACACTGAAGCTTTCTTT. As protein: CASSQGRFMNTEAFF.

The chain is built from TRBV19 and TRBJ1-1; D not certain. This CDR3 comprises 14 residues. CDR1 is LNHDA, CDR2 SQIVND, per germline (reference sequence). V was shortened by 1 base and J by 3 bases, with 9 bases between the two germline ends. The CDR3 sequence: CASSIARTDTEAFF. CDR3 coding DNA: TGTGCCAGTAGTATAGCCAGGACGGACACTGAAGCTTTCTTT.

This clonotype has a count of ten or more. This chain uses TRBV7-9 with TRBJ2-5; D might be TRBD1 (5 bases). The CDR3 is 14 amino acids. Germline CDR1 is SEHNR and CDR2 is FQNEAQ (reference sequence). Trimming left V 4 bases short and J 1 base short, with 10 bases between. CDR3 DNA: TGTGCCAGCAGCTCACAGGCGCCCCAAGAGACCCAGTACTTC. This codes for CASSSQAPQETQYF.

This clonotype was found a few times. This chain connects TRBV2 to TRBJ2-1; 7 bases line up with TRBD1. There are 16 residues in the CDR3. V was pared by 8 bases and J by 5 bases, with 15 bases of the junction left unmatched. The V gene's germline CDR1 is SNHLY and CDR2 FYNNEI. In nucleotides, the CDR3 is TGTGCCAGCGGAGATGGTCCAGGGGGAAAGGACAATGAGCAGTTCTTC. Translation: CASGDGPGGKDNEQFF.

To note about this clonotype: The junction does not match germline at one end; this may be a read error. The chain combines TRBV28 with TRBJ2-1; 7 bases line up with TRBD2. The CDR3 length is 17 residues. Germline CDR1 reads MDHEN; CDR2 reads SYDVKM. The CDR3: CASGLGTLAVPPDEQFF. CDR3 DNA: TGTGCCAGCGGTTTAGGGACTCTAGCGGTTCCGCCCGATGAGCAGTTCTTC.

A few counts support this clonotype. J is TRBJ2-2 and V is TRBV9; TRBD2 matches 8 bases. V gave up 0 bases and J gave up 6 bases; unmatched junction bases: 4. Germline values: CDR1 SGDLS, CDR2 YYNGEE. This CDR3 is 15 amino acids long. The CDR3 reads CASSVEGTSPGELFF. CDR3 bases: TGTGCCAGCAGCGTAGAAGGGACTAGTCCCGGGGAGCTGTTTTTT.

This clonotype has a count of ten or more. This chain joins TRBV9 and TRBJ1-2; D might be TRBD1 (6 bases). Germline CDR1 is SGDLS and CDR2 is YYNGEE. Trimming took 0 bases from V and 2 from J, leaving 8 bases between them. The CDR3 consists of 14 residues. CDR3 protein: CASSVGRGNYGYTF. The CDR3, as DNA: TGTGCCAGCAGCGTAGGGAGGGGGAACTATGGCTACACCTTC. The whole variable domain, remainder taken from reference TRBV9 and TRBJ1-2, is DSGVTQTPKHLITATGQRVTLRCSPRSGDLSVYWYQQSLDQGLQFLIQYYNGEERAKGNILERFSAQQFPDLHSELNLSSLELGDSALYFCASSVGRGNYGYTFGSGTRLTVV.

This clonotype has ten or more counts. The chain links TRBV10-3 to TRBJ1-5; possibly TRBD1 for D (5 bases). This CDR3 spans 14 amino acids. Germline lookup yields CDR1 ENHRY and CDR2 SYGVKD. V dropped 11 bases and J dropped 7 bases, with 21 bases sitting between them. CDR3 region: CAAGDLGVGQPQHF. The CDR3 nucleotides are TGTGCCGCGGGGGACCTAGGAGTCGGACAGCCCCAGCATTTT.